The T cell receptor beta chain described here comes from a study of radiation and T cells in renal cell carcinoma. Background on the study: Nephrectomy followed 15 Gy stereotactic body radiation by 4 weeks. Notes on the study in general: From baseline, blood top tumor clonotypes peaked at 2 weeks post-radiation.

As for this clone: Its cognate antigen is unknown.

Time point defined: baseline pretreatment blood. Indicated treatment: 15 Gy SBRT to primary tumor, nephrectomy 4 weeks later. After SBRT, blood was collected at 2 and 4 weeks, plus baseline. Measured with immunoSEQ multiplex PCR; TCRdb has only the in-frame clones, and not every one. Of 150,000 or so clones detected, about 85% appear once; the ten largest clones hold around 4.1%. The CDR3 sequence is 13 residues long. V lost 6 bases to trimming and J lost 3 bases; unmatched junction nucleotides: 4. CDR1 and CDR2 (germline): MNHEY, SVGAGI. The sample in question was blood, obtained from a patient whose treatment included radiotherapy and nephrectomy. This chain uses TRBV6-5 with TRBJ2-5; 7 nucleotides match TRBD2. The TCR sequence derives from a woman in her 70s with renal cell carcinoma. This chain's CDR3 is CASSLGGEETQYF. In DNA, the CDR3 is TGTGCCAGCAGCCTGGGGGGGGAAGAGACCCAGTACTTC.